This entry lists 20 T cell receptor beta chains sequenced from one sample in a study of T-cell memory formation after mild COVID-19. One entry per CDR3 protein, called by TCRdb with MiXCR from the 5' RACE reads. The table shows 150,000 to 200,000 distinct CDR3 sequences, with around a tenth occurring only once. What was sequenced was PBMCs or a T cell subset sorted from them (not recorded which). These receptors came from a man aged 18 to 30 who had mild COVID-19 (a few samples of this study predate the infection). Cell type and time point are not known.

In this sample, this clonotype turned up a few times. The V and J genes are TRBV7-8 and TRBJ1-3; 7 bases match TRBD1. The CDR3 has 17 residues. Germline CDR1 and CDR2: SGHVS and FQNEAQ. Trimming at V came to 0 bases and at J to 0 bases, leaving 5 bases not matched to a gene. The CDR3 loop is CASSLAPGQFSGNTIYF. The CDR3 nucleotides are TGTGCCAGCAGCTTAGCGCCGGGACAGTTCTCTGGAAACACCATATATTTT.

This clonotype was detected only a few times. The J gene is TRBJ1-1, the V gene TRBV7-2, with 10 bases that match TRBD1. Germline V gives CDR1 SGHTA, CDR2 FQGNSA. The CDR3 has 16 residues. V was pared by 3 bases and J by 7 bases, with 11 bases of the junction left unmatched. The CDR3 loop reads CASSFFKPTGGGEAFF. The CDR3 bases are TGTGCCAGCAGCTTTTTTAAGCCGACAGGGGGCGGTGAAGCTTTCTTT. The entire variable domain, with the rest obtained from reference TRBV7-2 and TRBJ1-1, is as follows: GAGVSQSPSNKVTEKGKDVELRCDPISGHTALYWYRQSLGQGLEFLIYFQGNSAPDKSGLPSDRFSAERTGGSVSTLTIQRTQQEDSAVYLCASSFFKPTGGGEAFFGQGTRLTVV.

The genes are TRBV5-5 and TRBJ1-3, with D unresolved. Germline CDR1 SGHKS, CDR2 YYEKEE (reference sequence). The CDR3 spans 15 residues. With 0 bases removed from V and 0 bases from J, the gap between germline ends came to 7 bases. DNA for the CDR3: TGTGCCAGCAGCTTGGGGTCTTTCTCTGGAAACACCATATATTTT. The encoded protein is CASSLGSFSGNTIYF.

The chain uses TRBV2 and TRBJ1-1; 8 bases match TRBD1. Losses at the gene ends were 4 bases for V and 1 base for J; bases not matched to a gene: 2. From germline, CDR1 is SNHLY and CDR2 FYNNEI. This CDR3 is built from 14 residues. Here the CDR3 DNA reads TGTGCCAGCAGTGGACAGGGGAGGAACACTGAAGCTTTCTTT. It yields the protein CASSGQGRNTEAFF.

CDR3 bases: TGTGCCAGCAGACGGGACAGCTCTGGGGCCAACGTCCTGACTTTC. Translated: CASRRDSSGANVLTF. The V and J genes are TRBV6-6 and TRBJ2-6; TRBD1 agrees at 7 bases. This CDR3 is 15 amino acids long. The germline CDR1 and CDR2 sequences are MNHNY and SVGAGI (reference sequence). J gave up 0 bases and V 6 bases, and 2 bases lay outside the gene matches.

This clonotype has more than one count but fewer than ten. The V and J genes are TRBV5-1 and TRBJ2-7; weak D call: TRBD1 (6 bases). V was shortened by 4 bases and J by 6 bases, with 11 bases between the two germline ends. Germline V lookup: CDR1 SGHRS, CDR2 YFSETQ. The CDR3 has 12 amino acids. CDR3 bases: TGCGCCAGCAGCCGGGACATTGGCGAGCAGTACTTC. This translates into CASSRDIGEQYF.

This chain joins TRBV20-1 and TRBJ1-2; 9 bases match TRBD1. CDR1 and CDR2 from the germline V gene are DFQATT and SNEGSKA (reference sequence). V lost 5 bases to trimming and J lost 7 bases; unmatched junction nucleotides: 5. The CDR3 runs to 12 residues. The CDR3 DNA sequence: TGCAGTGCTGCCCGGACAGGGGCTGGCTACACCTTC. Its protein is CSAARTGAGYTF.

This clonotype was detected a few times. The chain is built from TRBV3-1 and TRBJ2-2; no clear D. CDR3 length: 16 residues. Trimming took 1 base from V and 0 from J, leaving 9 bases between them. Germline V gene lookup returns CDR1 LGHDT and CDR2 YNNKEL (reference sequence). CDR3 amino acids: CASSQVRTSNTGELFF. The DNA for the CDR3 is TGTGCCAGCAGCCAAGTGCGAACCTCGAACACCGGGGAGCTGTTTTTT.

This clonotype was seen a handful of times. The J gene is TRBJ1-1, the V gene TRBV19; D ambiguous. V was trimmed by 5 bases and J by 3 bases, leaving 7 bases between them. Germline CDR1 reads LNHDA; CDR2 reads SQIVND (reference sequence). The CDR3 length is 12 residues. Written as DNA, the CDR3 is TGTGCCAGTAGTCGGGATTACACTGAAGCTTTCTTT. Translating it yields CASSRDYTEAFF.

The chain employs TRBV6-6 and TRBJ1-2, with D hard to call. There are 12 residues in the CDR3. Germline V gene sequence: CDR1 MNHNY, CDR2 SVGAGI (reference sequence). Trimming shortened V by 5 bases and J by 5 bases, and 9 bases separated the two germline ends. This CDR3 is CASSDDTYGYTF. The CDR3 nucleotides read TGTGCCAGCAGTGACGATACGTATGGCTACACCTTC.

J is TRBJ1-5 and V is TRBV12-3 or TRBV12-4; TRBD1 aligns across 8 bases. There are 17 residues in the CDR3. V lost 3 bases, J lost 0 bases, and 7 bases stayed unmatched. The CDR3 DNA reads TGTGCCAGCAGTTTGTGGACAGGGACGTATAGCAATCAGCCCCAGCATTTT. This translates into CASSLWTGTYSNQPQHF.

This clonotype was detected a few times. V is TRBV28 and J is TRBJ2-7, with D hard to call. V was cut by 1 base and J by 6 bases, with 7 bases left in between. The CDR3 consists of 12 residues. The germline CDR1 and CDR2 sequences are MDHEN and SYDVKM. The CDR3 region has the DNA TGTGCCAGCAGTTTATCTGGGTTCGAGCAGTACGTC. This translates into CASSLSGFEQYV.

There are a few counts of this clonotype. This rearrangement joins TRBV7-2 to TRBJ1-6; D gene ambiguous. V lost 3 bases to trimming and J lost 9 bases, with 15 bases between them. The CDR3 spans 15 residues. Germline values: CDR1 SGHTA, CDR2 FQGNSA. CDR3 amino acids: CASSFSRQRLSPLHF. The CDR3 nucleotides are TGTGCCAGCAGCTTTTCCCGGCAAAGACTTTCACCCCTCCACTTT.

CDR3 DNA: TGTGCCAGCCAGGAAGCCTACGAGCAGTACTTC. Its translation is CASQEAYEQYF. The chain uses TRBV2 and TRBJ2-7; D is unresolved. V shed 8 bases and J shed 2 bases, with 7 bases lying between them. This CDR3 region has 11 residues. Germline assignment: CDR1 SNHLY and CDR2 FYNNEI.

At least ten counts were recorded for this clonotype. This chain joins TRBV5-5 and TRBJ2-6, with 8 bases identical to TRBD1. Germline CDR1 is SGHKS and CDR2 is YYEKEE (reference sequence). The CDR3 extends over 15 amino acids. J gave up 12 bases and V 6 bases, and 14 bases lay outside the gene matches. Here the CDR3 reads CASTLTTGGQSVLTF. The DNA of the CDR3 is TGTGCCAGCACCCTGACCACAGGGGGGCAAAGCGTCCTGACTTTC.

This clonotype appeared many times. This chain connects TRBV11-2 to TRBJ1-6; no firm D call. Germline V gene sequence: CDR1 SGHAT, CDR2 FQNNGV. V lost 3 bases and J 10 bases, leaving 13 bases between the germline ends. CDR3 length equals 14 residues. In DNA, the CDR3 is TGTGCCAGCAGCTTGAGGTCCGGGGTCTCACCCCTCCACTTT. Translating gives CASSLRSGVSPLHF. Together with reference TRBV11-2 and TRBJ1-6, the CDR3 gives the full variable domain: EAGVAQSPRYKIIEKRQSVAFWCNPISGHATLYWYQQILGQGPKLLIQFQNNGVVDDSQLPKDRFSAERLKGVDSTLKIQPAKLEDSAVYLCASSLRSGVSPLHFGNGTRLTVT.

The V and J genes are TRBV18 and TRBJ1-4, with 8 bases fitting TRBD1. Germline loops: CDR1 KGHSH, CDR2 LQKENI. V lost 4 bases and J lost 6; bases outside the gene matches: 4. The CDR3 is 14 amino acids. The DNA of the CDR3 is TGTGCCAGCTCACGGGACAGGTCGCATGAAAAACTGTTTTTT. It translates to CASSRDRSHEKLFF.

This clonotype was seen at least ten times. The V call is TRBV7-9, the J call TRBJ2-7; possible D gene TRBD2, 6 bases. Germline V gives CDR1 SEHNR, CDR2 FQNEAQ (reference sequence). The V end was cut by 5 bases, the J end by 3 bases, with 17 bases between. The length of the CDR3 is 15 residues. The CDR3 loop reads CASSPKLAKGYEQYF. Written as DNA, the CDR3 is TGTGCCAGCAGCCCGAAACTAGCTAAAGGCTACGAGCAGTACTTC. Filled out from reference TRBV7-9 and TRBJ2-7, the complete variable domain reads DTGVSQNPRHKITKRGQNVTFRCDPISEHNRLYWYRQTLGQGPEFLTYFQNEAQLEKSRLLSDRFSAERPKGSFSTLEIQRTEQGDSAMYLCASSPKLAKGYEQYFGPGTRLTVT.

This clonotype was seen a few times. CDR3 nucleotides: TGTGCCAGCAGTTTTGGTTCTCTCGGCAGGCTCCAACTAACCAATGAGCAGTTCTTC. Encoded protein: CASSFGSLGRLQLTNEQFF. The genes are TRBV12-3 or TRBV12-4 and TRBJ2-1; D is undetermined. V gave up 3 bases and J gave up 6 bases, with 27 bases separating them. The CDR3 runs 19 residues.

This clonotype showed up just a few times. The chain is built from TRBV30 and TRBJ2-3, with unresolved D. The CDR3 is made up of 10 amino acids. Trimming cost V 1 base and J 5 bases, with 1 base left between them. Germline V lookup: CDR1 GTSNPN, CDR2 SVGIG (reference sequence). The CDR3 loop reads CAWSGDTQYF. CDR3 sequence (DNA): TGTGCCTGGAGTGGAGATACGCAGTATTTT. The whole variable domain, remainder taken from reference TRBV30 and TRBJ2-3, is SQTIHQWPATLVQPVGSPLSLECTVEGTSNPNLYWYRQAAGRGLQLLFYSVGIGQISSEVPQNLSASRPQDRQFILSSKKLLLSDSGFYLCAWSGDTQYFGPGTRLTVL.